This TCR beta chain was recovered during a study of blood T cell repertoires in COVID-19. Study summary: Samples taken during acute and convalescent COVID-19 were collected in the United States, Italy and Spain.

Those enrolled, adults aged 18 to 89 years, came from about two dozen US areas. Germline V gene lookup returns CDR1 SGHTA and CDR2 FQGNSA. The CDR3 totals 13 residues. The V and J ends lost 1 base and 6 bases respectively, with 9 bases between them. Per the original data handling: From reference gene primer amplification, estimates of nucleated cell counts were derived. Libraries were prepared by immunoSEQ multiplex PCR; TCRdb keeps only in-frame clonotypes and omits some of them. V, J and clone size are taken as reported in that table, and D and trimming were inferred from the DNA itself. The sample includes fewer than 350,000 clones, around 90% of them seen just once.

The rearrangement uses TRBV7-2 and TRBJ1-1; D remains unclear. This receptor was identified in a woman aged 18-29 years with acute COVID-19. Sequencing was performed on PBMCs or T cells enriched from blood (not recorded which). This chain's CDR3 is CASSLDPAAEAFF. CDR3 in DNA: TGTGCCAGCAGCTTAGATCCAGCGGCTGAAGCTTTCTTT.